Listed below are T cell receptor beta chains from one sample, sequenced in a study of blood T cell repertoires in COVID-19. The method was immunoSEQ multiplex PCR; TCRdb's version includes in-frame clones alone and lacks a portion of them. The sample holds over 200,000 clones; more than 75% are singletons and the top ten take 0.95% to 1%. What was sequenced was peripheral blood. These receptors all come from a woman aged 40 to 55 who had recovered from COVID-19. The CDR3 runs from the conserved cysteine through the conserved F or W. A D gene is named only where the DNA matches it firmly. For some rows the clone size is stated as once, few or many, or as a class when expanded; others skip it.

D,J,V,size,DNA,CDR3
TRBD2,TRBJ2-1,TRBV11-2,.,TGTGCCAGCAGCCCGACTAGCATGGCCTACAATGAGCAGTTCTTC,CASSPTSMAYNEQFF
.,TRBJ1-4,TRBV28,.,TGTGCCAGCAGTTTAGGGGGGGCAGGGAATGAAAAACTGTTTTTT,CASSLGGAGNEKLFF
.,TRBJ1-2,TRBV23-1,.,TGCGCCAGCAGTCAATTTGCCCCCAGGGGCTACACCTTC,CASSQFAPRGYTF
.,TRBJ2-4,TRBV4-3,.,TGCGCCAGCAGCGAGGCGGCTGTAGCCAAAAACATTCAGTACTTC,CASSEAAVAKNIQYF
.,TRBJ1-5,TRBV6-1,.,TGTGCCAGCAGTGAAGTGAGAGGGCTTAGTCATCAGCCCCAGCATTTT,CASSEVRGLSHQPQHF
TRBD1,TRBJ1-1,TRBV12-3/TRBV12-4,.,TGTGCCAGCAGTTCCAGGGGGCGGACTGAAGCTTTCTTT,CASSSRGRTEAFF
.,TRBJ1-3,TRBV2,.,TGTGCCAGCGTCCTGGATGGGGGGGTTGCTGGAAACACCATATATTTT,CASVLDGGVAGNTIYF
.,TRBJ1-2,TRBV6-2/TRBV6-3,.,TGTGCCAGCAGTTTCTCCGCCGGGAACTATGGCTACACCTTC,CASSFSAGNYGYTF
.,TRBJ2-3,TRBV2,.,TGTGCCAGCAGCGACTACACAGATACGCAGTATTTT,CASSDYTDTQYF
TRBD1,TRBJ2-7,TRBV27,.,TGTGCCAGCAGTTTATGGGGGACAGGGCTTACTGTCAGTTACTTC,CASSLWGTGLTVSYF
.,TRBJ2-5,TRBV30,.,TGTGCCTGGAGTGTCCGGGAGACCCAGTACTTC,CAWSVRETQYF
.,TRBJ2-1,TRBV11-1,once,TGTGCCAGCACCCCGGGTGTGGCTAGTTCCTCATTCCAGCAGTTCTTC,CASTPGVASSSFQQFF
TRBD1,TRBJ1-4,TRBV4-3,.,TGCGCCAGCAGCCGCAAGCCGGGACAGGCCGGAGCTAAAACTAATGAAAAACTGTTTTTT,CASSRKPGQAGAKTNEKLFF
TRBD1,TRBJ1-1,TRBV4-1,few,TGCGCCAGCAGCGCACCAGGGGGCGTGGGCACTGAAGCTTTCTTT,CASSAPGGVGTEAFF
TRBD2,TRBJ2-3,TRBV3-1/TRBV3-2,.,TGTGCCAGCAGCCCGGGACCCCGGGGGGGGGCAGATACGCAGTATTTT,CASSPGPRGGADTQYF
TRBD1,TRBJ1-5,TRBV30,once,TGTGCCTGGAGTGGGGGACAGCCTAGCAATCAGCCCCAGCATTTT,CAWSGGQPSNQPQHF
TRBD1,TRBJ1-6,TRBV7-9,few,TGTGCCAGCAGCTTCAGGGGGCGGTGGTCGGGGTCACCCCTCCACTTT,CASSFRGRWSGSPLHF
.,TRBJ2-1,TRBV4-2,once,TGTGCCAGCAGCCAAGGTGTTCCTAGCCTGGGTGAGCAGTTCTTC,CASSQGVPSLGEQFF
.,TRBJ2-7,TRBV9,.,TGTGCCAGCAGCGTAGGGGTAGGGGGCTCCTACGAGCAGTACTTC,CASSVGVGGSYEQYF
TRBD2,TRBJ2-5,TRBV19,.,TGTGCCAGTAGTACTGTGGCGGGAGGAACTGAGACCCAGTACTTC,CASSTVAGGTETQYF
TRBD2,TRBJ2-2,TRBV5-1,.,TGCGCCAGCAGCTCGAGAACCGGACTAGCGGGAGGAGGGACCGGGGAGCTGTTTTTT,CASSSRTGLAGGGTGELFF
TRBD1,TRBJ1-2,TRBV7-9,.,TGTGCCAGCAGCGCCCGGACAGGGGACGGCTATGGCTACACCTTC,CASSARTGDGYGYTF
.,TRBJ2-2,TRBV9,.,TGTGCCAGCAGCGTAGTGGCGGGCGCGAACACCGGGGAGCTGTTTTTT,CASSVVAGANTGELFF
.,TRBJ2-7,TRBV5-5,.,TGTGCCAGCAGCTTGGCCCCGACGGGGAACTCCTACGAGCAGTACTTC,CASSLAPTGNSYEQYF
.,TRBJ1-4,TRBV5-6,.,TGTGCCAGCAGCCCCGGGGTGGCAACTAATGAAAAACTGTTTTTT,CASSPGVATNEKLFF
.,TRBJ1-5,TRBV19,.,TGTGCCCTACGGGGGGAGGGGAGCAATCAGCCCCAGCATTTT,CALRGEGSNQPQHF
TRBD2,TRBJ2-2,TRBV9,.,TGTGCCAGCAGCGTAGCTGCTAGCGGGAGTGTCGGGGAGCTGTTTTTT,CASSVAASGSVGELFF
TRBD1,TRBJ1-5,TRBV5-1,once,TGCGCCAGCAGCCCGGGACAGTCCAATCAGCCCCAGCATTTT,CASSPGQSNQPQHF
.,TRBJ2-1,TRBV10-2,.,TGCGCCAGCAGTGAGCTTTCAGGGGTAAACAATGAGCAGTTCTTC,CASSELSGVNNEQFF
.,TRBJ2-3,TRBV2,.,TGTGCCAGCAGTCCCTCTAGGACTATCCCCAGGCAGTATTTT,CASSPSRTIPRQYF
.,TRBJ2-2,TRBV9,.,TGTGCCAGCAGCCTTACCGGGGTGGCCACCGGGGAGCTGTTTTTT,CASSLTGVATGELFF
.,TRBJ2-5,TRBV6-5,.,TGTGCCAGCACTAGGGGCCAGTGGGAGACCCAGTACTTC,CASTRGQWETQYF
.,TRBJ1-2,TRBV27,.,TGTGCCAGCAGTTTATTGCCGGGGGACTTTTATGGCTACACCTTC,CASSLLPGDFYGYTF
.,TRBJ2-3,TRBV27,.,TGTGCCAGCAGTGGGACTTACCCCGATACGCAGTATTTT,CASSGTYPDTQYF
TRBD2,TRBJ2-3,TRBV2,.,TGTGCCAGCAGAAGAGCGGGGGATACGCAGTATTTT,CASRRAGDTQYF
TRBD2,TRBJ2-2,TRBV30,.,TGTGCCTGGACTCCACCCGCGGGAGGATACACCGGGGAGCTGTTTTTT,CAWTPPAGGYTGELFF
.,TRBJ2-2,TRBV7-2,.,TGTGCCAGCAGCTTAGCGCGTGCCGGGGAGCTGTTTTTT,CASSLARAGELFF
TRBD2,TRBJ2-2,TRBV7-2,.,TGTGCCAGCAGACTAGCGGAAACGAACACCGGGGAGCTGTTTTTT,CASRLAETNTGELFF